This TCR beta chain was profiled in a study of CD8 T cells in Susac syndrome. Reverse transcription used 0.5 to 1 ug RNA and random hexamers. Using its own MiXCR run on the immunoSEQ multiplex PCR reads, TCRdb lists one record per CDR3 protein. The sample includes 250,000 or so distinct CDR3 sequences, just over 90% of them seen just once. Germline values: CDR1 MDHEN, CDR2 SYDVKM. CDR3 length equals 13 residues. The ends were cut back, 7 bases at V and 3 bases at J, with 12 bases in the middle. The sequenced material came from CD4+ T cells from PBMCs. The sequence was obtained from a human donor with multiple sclerosis. The V and J genes are TRBV28 and TRBJ1-2, with a possible D match to TRBD1 (5 bases). The CDR3 coding sequence is TGTGCCAGCACCCTCGGGGGTCACTATGGCTACACCTTC. It specifies CASTLGGHYGYTF.